This entry describes one T cell receptor (beta chain). Its cognate antigen is unknown. The data stem from a study of T cell responses to AZD1222 COVID-19 vaccine. Generated by immunoSEQ multiplex PCR, the TCRdb table keeps only in-frame clones and is missing some. In the table there are about 170,000 clones, around 88% of which are singletons. Study-level results: Baseline seropositives among AZD1222 recipients totaled only six.

V lost 5 bases and J lost 3; bases outside the gene matches: 8. This CDR3 contains 16 residues. From germline, CDR1 is SGHAT and CDR2 FQDESV (reference sequence). This specimen consisted of peripheral blood, obtained 28 days after the second AZD1222 dose. The chain combines TRBV11-1 with TRBJ1-1; 11 bases align to TRBD1. This sequence originates from an adult who received the AZD1222 COVID-19 vaccine. CDR3 coding DNA: TGTGCCAGCAGCCTAGGACAGGGGGCTGGGGACACTGAAGCTTTCTTT. This encodes CASSLGQGAGDTEAFF. The entire variable domain, with the rest obtained from reference TRBV11-1 and TRBJ1-1, is as follows: EAEVAQSPRYKITEKSQAVAFWCDPISGHATLYWYRQILGQGPELLVQFQDESVVDDSQLPKDRFSAERLKGVDSTLKIQPAELGDSAMYLCASSLGQGAGDTEAFFGQGTRLTVV.